This T cell receptor (beta chain) was sequenced in a study of blood T cell repertoires in COVID-19. Only a few counts were recorded for this clone. Assay: immunoSEQ multiplex PCR; the TCRdb copy retains only in-frame clones and omits some. The sample comprises 100,000 to 150,000 clones, 69% of which are singletons, and about 2.2% rests with the top ten. Source material: peripheral blood. The clonotype was recovered from a woman aged 70-85 years with acute or convalescent COVID-19.

The CDR3 is CASSYSPRGFYEQYF. The CDR3, as DNA: TGTGCCAGCAGTTACTCGCCCAGGGGGTTCTACGAGCAGTACTTC. This rearrangement joins TRBV6-2 or TRBV6-3 to TRBJ2-7; 7 nucleotides agree with TRBD1. Germline CDR1 reads MNHEY; CDR2 reads SVGEGT. The CDR3 covers 15 residues. With 0 bases clipped from V and 3 bases from J, the junction kept 5 bases outside the gene matches.